This T cell receptor (beta chain) was recorded in a study of cytotoxic CD8 clonotypes in ibrutinib-treated CLL. General study results and limits: Clonality was elevated at ibrutinib response and had returned toward baseline at progression. Researchers report that baseline clonality outpaced age-matched healthy donors and tracked circulating CD8+ T-cell counts. On treatment, the uncommon public clonotypes contracted or remained stable.

This table comes from immunoSEQ multiplex PCR, and its TCRdb copy is limited to in-frame clones, with some not included. The sample includes 150,000 to 200,000 clones, around 80% of them seen just once. The sample holds a few counts of this clone. Antigen: not known. At one of its ends the junction is not consistent with the germline gene, which may arise from a read error. This clonotype was sampled from a human donor with chronic lymphocytic leukemia. The sequenced sample was PBMCs, obtained after 24 months of ibrutinib treatment.

The CDR3 loop is CASSPSLPGLAGVILYGQYF. CDR3 sequence (DNA): TGTGCCAGCAGTCCGTCCTTGCCTGGACTAGCGGGAGTCATTTTATACGGGCAGTACTTC. The rearrangement uses TRBV28 and TRBJ2-7, with 13 bases identical to TRBD2. CDR3 length: 20 amino acids. Germline assignment: CDR1 MDHEN and CDR2 SYDVKM. Based on the CDR3 plus reference TRBV28 and TRBJ2-7, the full variable domain is DVKVTQSSRYLVKRTGEKVFLECVQDMDHENMFWYRQDPGLGLRLIYFSYDVKMKEKGDIPEGYSVSREKKERFSLILESASTNQTSMYLCASSPSLPGLAGVILYGQYFGPGTRLTVT.